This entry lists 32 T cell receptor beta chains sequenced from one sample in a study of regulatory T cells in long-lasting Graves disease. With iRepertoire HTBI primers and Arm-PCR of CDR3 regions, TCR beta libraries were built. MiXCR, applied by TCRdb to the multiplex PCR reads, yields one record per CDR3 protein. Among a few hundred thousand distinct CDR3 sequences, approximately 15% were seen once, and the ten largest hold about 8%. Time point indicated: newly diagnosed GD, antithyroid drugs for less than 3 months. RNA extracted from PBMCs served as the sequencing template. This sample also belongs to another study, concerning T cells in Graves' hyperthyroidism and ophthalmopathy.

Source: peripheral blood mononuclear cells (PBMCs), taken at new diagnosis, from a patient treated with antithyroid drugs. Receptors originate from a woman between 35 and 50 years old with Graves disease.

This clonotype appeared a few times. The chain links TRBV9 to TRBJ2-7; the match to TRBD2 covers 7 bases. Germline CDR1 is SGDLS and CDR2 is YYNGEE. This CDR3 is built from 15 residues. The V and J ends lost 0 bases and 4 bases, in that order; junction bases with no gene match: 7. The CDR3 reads CASSVAAGVMYEQYF. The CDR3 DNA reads TGTGCCAGCAGCGTAGCGGCGGGGGTGATGTACGAGCAGTACTTC. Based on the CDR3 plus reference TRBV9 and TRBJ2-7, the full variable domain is DSGVTQTPKHLITATGQRVTLRCSPRSGDLSVYWYQQSLDQGLQFLIQYYNGEERAKGNILERFSAQQFPDLHSELNLSSLELGDSALYFCASSVAAGVMYEQYFGPGTRLTVT.

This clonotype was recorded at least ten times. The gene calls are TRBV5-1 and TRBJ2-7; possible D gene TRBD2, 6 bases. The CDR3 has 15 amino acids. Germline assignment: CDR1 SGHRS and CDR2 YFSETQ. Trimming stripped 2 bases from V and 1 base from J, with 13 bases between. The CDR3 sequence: CASSLSETRSYEQYF. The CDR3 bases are TGCGCCAGCAGCTTAAGTGAGACTAGGTCCTACGAGCAGTACTTC.

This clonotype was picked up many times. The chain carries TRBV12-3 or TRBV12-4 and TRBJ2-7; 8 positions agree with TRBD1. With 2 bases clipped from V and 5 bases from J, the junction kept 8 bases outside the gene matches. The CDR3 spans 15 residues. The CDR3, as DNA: TGTGCCAGCAGTTTATATGGGACAGGCGGGGACGAGCAGTACTTC. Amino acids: CASSLYGTGGDEQYF.

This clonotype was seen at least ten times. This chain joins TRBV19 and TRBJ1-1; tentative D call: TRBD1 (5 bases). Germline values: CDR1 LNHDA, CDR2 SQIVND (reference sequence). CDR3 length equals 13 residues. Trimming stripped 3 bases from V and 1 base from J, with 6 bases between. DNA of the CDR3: TGTGCCAGTAGTATGGGACGGAACACTGAAGCTTTCTTT. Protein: CASSMGRNTEAFF. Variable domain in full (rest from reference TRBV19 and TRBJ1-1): DGGITQSPKYLFRKEGQNVTLSCEQNLNHDAMYWYRQDPGQGLRLIYYSQIVNDFQKGDIAEGYSVSREKKESFPLTVTSAQKNPTAFYLCASSMGRNTEAFFGQGTRLTVV.

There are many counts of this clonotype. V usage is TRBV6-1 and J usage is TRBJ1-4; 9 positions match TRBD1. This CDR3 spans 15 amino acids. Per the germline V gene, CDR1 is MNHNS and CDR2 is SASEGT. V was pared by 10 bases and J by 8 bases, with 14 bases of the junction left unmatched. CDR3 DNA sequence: TGTGCCACCACCCCCCCGGGACAGGGCTACGAAAAACTGTTTTTT. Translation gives CATTPPGQGYEKLFF.

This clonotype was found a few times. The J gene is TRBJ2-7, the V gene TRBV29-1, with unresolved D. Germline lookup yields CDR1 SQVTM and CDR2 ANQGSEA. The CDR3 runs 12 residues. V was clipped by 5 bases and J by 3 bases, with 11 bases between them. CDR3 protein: CSVLGCIYEQYF. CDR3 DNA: TGCAGCGTTCTGGGCTGTATCTACGAGCAGTACTTC.

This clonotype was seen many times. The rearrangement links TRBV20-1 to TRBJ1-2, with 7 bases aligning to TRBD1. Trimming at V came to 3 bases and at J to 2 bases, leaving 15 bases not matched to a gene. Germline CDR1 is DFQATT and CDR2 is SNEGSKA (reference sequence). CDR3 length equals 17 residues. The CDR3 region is CSASAPKTGAGNYGYTF. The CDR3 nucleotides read TGCAGTGCTAGTGCCCCAAAAACAGGGGCCGGGAACTATGGCTACACCTTC.

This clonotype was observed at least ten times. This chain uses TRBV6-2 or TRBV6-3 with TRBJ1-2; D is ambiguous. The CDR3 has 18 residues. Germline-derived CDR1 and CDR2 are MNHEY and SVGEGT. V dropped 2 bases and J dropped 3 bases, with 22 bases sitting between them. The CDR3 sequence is CASSYPPDWWAEYYGYTF. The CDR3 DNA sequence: TGTGCCAGCAGTTACCCCCCCGATTGGTGGGCAGAATACTATGGCTACACCTTC.

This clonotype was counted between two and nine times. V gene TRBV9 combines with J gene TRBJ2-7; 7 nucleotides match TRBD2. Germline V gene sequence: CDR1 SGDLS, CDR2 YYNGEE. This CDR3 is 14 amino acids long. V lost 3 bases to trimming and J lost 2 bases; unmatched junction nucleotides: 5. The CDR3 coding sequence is TGTGCCAGCAGCGCGGGACTATCACCCTACGAGCAGTACTTC. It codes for CASSAGLSPYEQYF.

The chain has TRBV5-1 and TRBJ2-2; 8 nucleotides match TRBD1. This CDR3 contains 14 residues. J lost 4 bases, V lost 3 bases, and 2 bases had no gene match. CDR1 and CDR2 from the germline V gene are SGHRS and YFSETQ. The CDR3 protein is CASSWDRLTGELFF. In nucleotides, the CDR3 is TGCGCCAGCAGCTGGGACAGGCTCACCGGGGAGCTGTTTTTT.

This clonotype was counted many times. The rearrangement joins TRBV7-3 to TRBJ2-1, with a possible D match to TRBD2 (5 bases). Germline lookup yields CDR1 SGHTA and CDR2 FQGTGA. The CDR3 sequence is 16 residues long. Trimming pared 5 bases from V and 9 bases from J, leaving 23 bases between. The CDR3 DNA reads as TGTGCCAGCAGCCCCTACTCAACCCGTTACGGGGTTGAGCAGTTCTTC. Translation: CASSPYSTRYGVEQFF.

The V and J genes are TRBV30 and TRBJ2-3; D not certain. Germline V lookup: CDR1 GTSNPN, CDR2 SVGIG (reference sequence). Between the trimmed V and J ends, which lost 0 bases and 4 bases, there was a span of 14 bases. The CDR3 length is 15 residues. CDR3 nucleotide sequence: TGTGCCTGGAGTGTACGTGCCCTAGGACCAGATACGCAGTATTTT. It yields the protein CAWSVRALGPDTQYF.

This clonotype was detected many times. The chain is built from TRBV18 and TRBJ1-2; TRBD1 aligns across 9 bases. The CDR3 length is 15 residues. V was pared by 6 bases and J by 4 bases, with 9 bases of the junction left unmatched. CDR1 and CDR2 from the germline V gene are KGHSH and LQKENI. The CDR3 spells CASSEGDRALYGYTF. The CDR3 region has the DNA TGTGCCAGCTCGGAGGGGGACAGGGCCCTCTATGGCTACACCTTC.

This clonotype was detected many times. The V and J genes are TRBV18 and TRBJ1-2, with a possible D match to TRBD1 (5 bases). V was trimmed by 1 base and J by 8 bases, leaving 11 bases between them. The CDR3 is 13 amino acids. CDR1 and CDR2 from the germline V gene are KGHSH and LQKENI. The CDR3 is CASSPLQGDGYTF. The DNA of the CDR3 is TGTGCCAGCTCACCACTACAAGGGGACGGCTACACCTTC.

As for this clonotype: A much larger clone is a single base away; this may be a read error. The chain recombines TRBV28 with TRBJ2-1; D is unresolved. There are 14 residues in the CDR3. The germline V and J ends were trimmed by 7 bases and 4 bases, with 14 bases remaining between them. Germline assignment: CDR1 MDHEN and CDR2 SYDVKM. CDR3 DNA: TGTGCCAGCATCCCCCTGGAAGAATACAATGAGCAGTTCTTC. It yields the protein CASIPLEEYNEQFF.

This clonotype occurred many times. DNA of the CDR3: TGTGCCAGCAGCTTTTCAGGGCGGAACTACGAGCAGTACTTC. Its translation is CASSFSGRNYEQYF. The genes are TRBV11-2 and TRBJ2-7, with a weak D call TRBD1 (5 bases). From germline, CDR1 is SGHAT and CDR2 FQNNGV. Trimming took off 3 bases at V and 3 bases at J, with 12 bases between the two ends. The CDR3 has 14 residues.

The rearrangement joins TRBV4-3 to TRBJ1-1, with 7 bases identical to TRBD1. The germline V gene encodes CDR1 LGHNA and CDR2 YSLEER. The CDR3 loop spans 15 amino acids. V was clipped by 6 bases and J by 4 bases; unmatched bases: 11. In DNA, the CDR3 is TGCGCCAGCAGTGGACAGGTGGGTAGAGGCACTGAAGCTTTCTTT. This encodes CASSGQVGRGTEAFF.

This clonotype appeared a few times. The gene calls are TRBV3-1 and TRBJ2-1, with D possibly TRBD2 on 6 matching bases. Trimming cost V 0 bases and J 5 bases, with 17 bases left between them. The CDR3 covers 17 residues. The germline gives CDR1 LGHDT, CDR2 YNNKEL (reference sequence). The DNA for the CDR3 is TGTGCCAGCAGCCAAGACCCGCTGCGGGACCCTCACAATGAGCAGTTCTTC. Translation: CASSQDPLRDPHNEQFF.

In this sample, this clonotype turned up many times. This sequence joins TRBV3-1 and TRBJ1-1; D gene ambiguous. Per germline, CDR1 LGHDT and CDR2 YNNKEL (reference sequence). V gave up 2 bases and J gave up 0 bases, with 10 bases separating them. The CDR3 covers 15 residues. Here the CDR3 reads CASSQWTEVNTEAFF. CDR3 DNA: TGTGCCAGCAGCCAATGGACGGAAGTGAACACTGAAGCTTTCTTT.

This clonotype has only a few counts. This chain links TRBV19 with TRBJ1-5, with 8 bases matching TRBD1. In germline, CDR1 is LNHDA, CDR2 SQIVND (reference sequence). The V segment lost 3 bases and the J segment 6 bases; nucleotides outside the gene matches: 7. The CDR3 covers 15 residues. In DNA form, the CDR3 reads TGTGCCAGTAGTATTGGGGGGACAGGTACTCAGCCCCAGCATTTT. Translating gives CASSIGGTGTQPQHF.

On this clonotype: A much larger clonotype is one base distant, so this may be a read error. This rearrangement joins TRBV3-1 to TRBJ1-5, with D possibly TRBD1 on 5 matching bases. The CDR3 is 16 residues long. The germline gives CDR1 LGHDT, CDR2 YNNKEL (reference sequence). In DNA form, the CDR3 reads TGTACCAGCAGCCAAGGTACCCCAGGGTTAGGTCAGCCCCAGCATTTT. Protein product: CTSSQGTPGLGQPQHF.

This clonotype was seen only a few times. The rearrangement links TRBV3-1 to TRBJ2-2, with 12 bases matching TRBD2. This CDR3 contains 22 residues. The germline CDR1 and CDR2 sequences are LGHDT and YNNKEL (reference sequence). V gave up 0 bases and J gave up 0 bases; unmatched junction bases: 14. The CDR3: CASSQEGGDPGLAGANTGELFF. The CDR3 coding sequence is TGTGCCAGCAGCCAAGAAGGTGGGGACCCGGGACTAGCGGGCGCGAACACCGGGGAGCTGTTTTTT.

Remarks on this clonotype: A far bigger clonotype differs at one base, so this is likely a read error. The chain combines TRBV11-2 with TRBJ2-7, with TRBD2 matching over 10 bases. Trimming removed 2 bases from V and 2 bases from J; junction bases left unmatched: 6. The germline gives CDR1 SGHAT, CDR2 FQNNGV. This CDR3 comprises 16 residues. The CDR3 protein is CASSLSRAGGAYEQYF. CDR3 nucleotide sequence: TGTGCCAGCAGCTTATCCAGAGCGGGAGGGGCCTACGAGCAGTACTTC.

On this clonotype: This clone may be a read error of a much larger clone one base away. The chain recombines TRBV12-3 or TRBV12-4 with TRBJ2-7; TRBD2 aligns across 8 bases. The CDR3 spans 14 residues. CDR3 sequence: CAISFKRETGEQYF. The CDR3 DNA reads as TGTGCCATCAGTTTCAAGCGGGAGACAGGAGAGCAGTACTTC.

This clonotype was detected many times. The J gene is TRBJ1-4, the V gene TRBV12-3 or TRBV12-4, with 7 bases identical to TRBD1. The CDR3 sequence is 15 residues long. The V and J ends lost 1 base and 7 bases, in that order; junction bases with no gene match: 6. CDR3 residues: CASSLVTGNIEKLFF. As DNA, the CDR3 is TGTGCCAGCAGTTTAGTGACAGGGAACATTGAAAAACTGTTTTTT.

For the CDR3, the DNA is TGTGCCAGCGGCCAGCCTGGGACTAGCGGGAAAAATGAGCAGTTCTTC. This gives the protein CASGQPGTSGKNEQFF. This chain uses TRBV11-2 with TRBJ2-1, with TRBD2 matching over 13 bases. V was pared by 8 bases and J by 7 bases, with 11 bases of the junction left unmatched. Germline CDR1 SGHAT, CDR2 FQNNGV. The CDR3 has 16 amino acids. Full variable domain (remainder filled in from reference TRBV11-2 and TRBJ2-1): EAGVAQSPRYKIIEKRQSVAFWCNPISGHATLYWYQQILGQGPKLLIQFQNNGVVDDSQLPKDRFSAERLKGVDSTLKIQPAKLEDSAVYLCASGQPGTSGKNEQFFGPGTRLTVL.

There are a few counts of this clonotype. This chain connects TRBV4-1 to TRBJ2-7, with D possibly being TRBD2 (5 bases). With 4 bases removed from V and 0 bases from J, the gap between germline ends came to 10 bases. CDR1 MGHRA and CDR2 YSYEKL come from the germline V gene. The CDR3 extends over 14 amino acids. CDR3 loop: CASSRGRGSYEQYF. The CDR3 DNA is TGCGCCAGCAGCCGAGGACGGGGCTCCTACGAGCAGTACTTC.

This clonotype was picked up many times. The CDR3 nucleotides are TGTGCCAGCAGTGAAGTTGATGGGACAGGGGCAACTAACTATGGCTACACCTTC. Its protein is CASSEVDGTGATNYGYTF. V gene TRBV6-1 combines with J gene TRBJ1-2, with TRBD1 matching over 10 bases. V was pared by 1 base and J by 0 bases, with 8 bases of the junction left unmatched. The length of the CDR3 is 18 residues. Germline V gene lookup returns CDR1 MNHNS and CDR2 SASEGT.

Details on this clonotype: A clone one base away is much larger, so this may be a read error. The DNA for the CDR3 is TGTGCCTGCAGTTTCGCTAGCGGGAGCACCTCCTACGAGCAGTACTTC. Residues: CACSFASGSTSYEQYF. The chain links TRBV27 to TRBJ2-7, with TRBD2 matching 10 bases. Germline lookup yields CDR1 MNHEY and CDR2 SMNVEV (reference sequence). This CDR3 has 16 residues.

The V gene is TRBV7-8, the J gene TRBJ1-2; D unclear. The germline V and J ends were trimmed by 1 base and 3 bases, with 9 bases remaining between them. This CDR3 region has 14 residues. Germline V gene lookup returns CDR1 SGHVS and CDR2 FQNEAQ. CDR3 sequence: CASSLGRFDYGYTF. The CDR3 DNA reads TGTGCCAGCAGCTTAGGACGGTTCGACTATGGCTACACCTTC.

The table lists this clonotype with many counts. Here the CDR3 reads CASSMGTGLGNIQYF. CDR3 bases: TGTGCCAGTAGTATGGGGACGGGGCTTGGTAACATTCAGTACTTC. The V call is TRBV19, the J call TRBJ2-4; tentatively, D is TRBD1 or TRBD2 (5 bases each). The CDR3 has 15 residues. Trimming cost V 3 bases and J 7 bases, with 16 bases left between them. The germline V gene encodes CDR1 LNHDA and CDR2 SQIVND (reference sequence).

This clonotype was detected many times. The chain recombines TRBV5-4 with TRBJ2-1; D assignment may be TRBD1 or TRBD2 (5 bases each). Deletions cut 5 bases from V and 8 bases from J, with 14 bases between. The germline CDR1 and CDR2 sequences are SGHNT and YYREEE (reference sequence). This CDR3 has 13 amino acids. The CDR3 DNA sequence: TGTGCCAGCAGTCCCTGGGGCGGGTATGAGCAGTTCTTC. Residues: CASSPWGGYEQFF.